This TCR beta chain originates from a study of shared clonotypes between healthy human individuals. General study points: Read depth was anticipated to influence clonotype sharing among donors. Naive subsets generally exceeded memory subsets in estimated richness.

Points on this clone: Its antigen remains unidentified.

Deep was the level at which the assay was run. Libraries were prepared by immunoSEQ multiplex PCR; TCRdb keeps only in-frame clonotypes and omits some of them. The sample yields about 2.4 million clones, just over 90% seen once. This receptor was identified in a man between 18 and 35 years old in good health. Input material: naive CD4+ T cells sorted from blood. The subset here: CD45RA+ positively selected.

The CDR3 reads CASSLGVGKEVSKNIQYF. The CDR3 bases are TGTGCCAGCAGCTTAGGGGTCGGAAAGGAGGTATCCAAAAACATTCAGTACTTC. This chain links TRBV7-9 with TRBJ2-4, with D possibly matching TRBD2 (5 bases). Germline CDR1 and CDR2: SEHNR and FQNEAQ (reference sequence). This CDR3 spans 18 amino acids. V shed 1 base and J shed 2 bases, with 18 bases lying between them.